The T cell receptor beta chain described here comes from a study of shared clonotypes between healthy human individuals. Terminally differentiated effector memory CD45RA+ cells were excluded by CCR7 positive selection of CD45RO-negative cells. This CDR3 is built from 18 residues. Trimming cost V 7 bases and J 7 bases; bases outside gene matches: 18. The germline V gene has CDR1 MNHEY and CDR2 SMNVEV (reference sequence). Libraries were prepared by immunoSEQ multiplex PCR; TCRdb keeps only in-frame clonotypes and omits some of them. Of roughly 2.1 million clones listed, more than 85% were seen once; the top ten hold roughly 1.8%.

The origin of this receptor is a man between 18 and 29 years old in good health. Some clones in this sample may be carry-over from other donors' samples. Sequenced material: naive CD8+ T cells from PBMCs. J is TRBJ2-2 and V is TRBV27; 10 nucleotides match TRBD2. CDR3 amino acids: CASNRSPLTSGKDGELFF. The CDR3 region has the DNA TGTGCCAGCAACCGTTCCCCCCTAACTAGCGGGAAGGACGGGGAGCTGTTTTTT.